These T cell receptor beta chains were read from a single sample in a study of control samples from healthy donors and cancer patients. Produced via immunoSEQ multiplex PCR; TCRdb's table is partial and in-frame only. Of about 190,000 clones detected, 91% appear once; the ten largest clones hold approximately 1.8%. Sequencing input: blood. These receptor sequences come from a man aged 30-40 years in good health. Each CDR3 is given with its conserved first and last residue. The order of the fields is clone size, D gene, V gene, J gene, CDR3 length, CDR3 protein, CDR3 DNA. A D gene is named only where the DNA matches it firmly. The size entry is marked missing in some rows and otherwise reads once, few, many or a size class.

clone size: NA
D gene: NA
V gene: TRBV27
J gene: TRBJ1-2
CDR3 length: 17
CDR3 protein: CASKGNVGGRRNSGYTF
CDR3 DNA: TGTGCCAGCAAAGGCAACGTTGGGGGGCGCAGGAATAGTGGCTACACCTTC

clone size: once
D gene: TRBD2
V gene: TRBV27
J gene: TRBJ2-1
CDR3 length: 19
CDR3 protein: CASSLLGTSGGAPYNEQFF
CDR3 DNA: TGTGCCAGCAGTTTACTCGGGACTAGCGGGGGGGCCCCTTACAATGAGCAGTTCTTC

clone size: NA
D gene: NA
V gene: TRBV24-1
J gene: TRBJ2-7
CDR3 length: 12
CDR3 protein: CATSDRGYEQYF
CDR3 DNA: TGTGCCACCAGTGACAGGGGTTACGAGCAGTACTTC

clone size: NA
D gene: TRBD1
V gene: TRBV6-5
J gene: TRBJ2-7
CDR3 length: 14
CDR3 protein: CASSVGQSSYEQYF
CDR3 DNA: TGTGCCAGCAGCGTGGGACAGAGCTCCTACGAGCAGTACTTC

clone size: NA
D gene: NA
V gene: TRBV9
J gene: TRBJ2-1
CDR3 length: 11
CDR3 protein: CASSGNNEQFF
CDR3 DNA: TGTGCCAGCAGCGGGAACAATGAGCAGTTCTTC

clone size: NA
D gene: NA
V gene: TRBV25-1
J gene: TRBJ1-1
CDR3 length: 16
CDR3 protein: CASSDLTDPLNTEAFF
CDR3 DNA: TGTGCCAGCAGTGACCTCACCGACCCGCTGAACACTGAAGCTTTCTTT

clone size: NA
D gene: NA
V gene: TRBV5-1
J gene: TRBJ2-6
CDR3 length: 14
CDR3 protein: CASSPSSGANVLTF
CDR3 DNA: TGCGCCAGCAGCCCTAGCTCTGGGGCCAACGTCCTGACTTTC

clone size: NA
D gene: TRBD2
V gene: TRBV3-1/TRBV3-2
J gene: TRBJ2-3
CDR3 length: 17
CDR3 protein: CASRQGLAGSYTDTQYF
CDR3 DNA: TGTGCCAGCAGACAAGGACTAGCGGGGAGTTACACAGATACGCAGTATTTT

clone size: NA
D gene: NA
V gene: TRBV5-1
J gene: TRBJ2-1
CDR3 length: 16
CDR3 protein: CASRDPRAGLNNEQFF
CDR3 DNA: TGCGCCAGCAGGGACCCAAGAGCGGGTTTAAACAATGAGCAGTTCTTC

clone size: NA
D gene: NA
V gene: TRBV19
J gene: TRBJ1-1
CDR3 length: 14
CDR3 protein: CASTWRNMNTEAFF
CDR3 DNA: TGTGCCAGTACCTGGAGGAATATGAACACTGAAGCTTTCTTT

clone size: NA
D gene: NA
V gene: TRBV7-2
J gene: TRBJ1-3
CDR3 length: 17
CDR3 protein: CASSPRDRRTSGNTIYF
CDR3 DNA: TGTGCCAGCAGCCCCCGCGACCGCCGAACCTCTGGAAACACCATATATTTT

clone size: NA
D gene: NA
V gene: TRBV2
J gene: TRBJ1-1
CDR3 length: 11
CDR3 protein: CASSENTEAFF
CDR3 DNA: TGTGCCAGCAGTGAGAACACTGAAGCTTTCTTT

clone size: NA
D gene: NA
V gene: TRBV11-2
J gene: TRBJ2-3
CDR3 length: 14
CDR3 protein: CASSLGRGTDTQYF
CDR3 DNA: TGTGCCAGCAGCTTAGGGCGGGGCACAGATACGCAGTATTTT

clone size: once
D gene: NA
V gene: TRBV5-1
J gene: TRBJ1-6
CDR3 length: 13
CDR3 protein: CASSLSARSPLHF
CDR3 DNA: TGCGCCAGCAGCTTATCAGCGCGATCACCCCTCCACTTT

clone size: NA
D gene: NA
V gene: TRBV11-3
J gene: TRBJ2-2
CDR3 length: 14
CDR3 protein: CASSFESGTGELFF
CDR3 DNA: TGTGCCAGCAGCTTTGAGAGCGGCACCGGGGAGCTGTTTTTT

clone size: NA
D gene: TRBD1
V gene: TRBV7-9
J gene: TRBJ1-5
CDR3 length: 15
CDR3 protein: CASRLRQGVWQPQHF
CDR3 DNA: TGTGCCAGCAGACTTCGACAGGGCGTCTGGCAGCCCCAGCATTTT

clone size: NA
D gene: NA
V gene: TRBV19
J gene: TRBJ1-1
CDR3 length: 13
CDR3 protein: CASSISRNTEAFF
CDR3 DNA: TGTGCCAGTAGTATAAGCAGGAACACTGAAGCTTTCTTT

clone size: NA
D gene: NA
V gene: TRBV12-3/TRBV12-4
J gene: TRBJ2-7
CDR3 length: 13
CDR3 protein: CASTLRRAYEQYF
CDR3 DNA: TGTGCCAGCACCCTCCGGCGGGCCTACGAGCAGTACTTC

clone size: NA
D gene: NA
V gene: TRBV27
J gene: TRBJ2-6
CDR3 length: 15
CDR3 protein: CASSIDRSGANVLTF
CDR3 DNA: TGTGCCAGCAGTATCGACAGGTCTGGGGCCAACGTCCTGACTTTC

clone size: NA
D gene: NA
V gene: TRBV7-8
J gene: TRBJ2-1
CDR3 length: 15
CDR3 protein: CASSSSRSSYNEQFF
CDR3 DNA: TGTGCCAGCAGCTCTAGCCGGAGCTCCTACAATGAGCAGTTCTTC

clone size: NA
D gene: NA
V gene: TRBV9
J gene: TRBJ1-5
CDR3 length: 15
CDR3 protein: CASSVGPNSNQPQHF
CDR3 DNA: TGTGCCAGCAGCGTAGGGCCCAATAGCAATCAGCCCCAGCATTTT

clone size: NA
D gene: NA
V gene: TRBV28
J gene: TRBJ1-6
CDR3 length: 13
CDR3 protein: CASSPDRNSPLHF
CDR3 DNA: TGTGCCAGCAGCCCTGACAGAAATTCACCCCTCCACTTT

clone size: NA
D gene: NA
V gene: TRBV6-4
J gene: TRBJ1-2
CDR3 length: 13
CDR3 protein: CASSDVGGFGYTF
CDR3 DNA: TGTGCCAGCAGTGATGTAGGAGGGTTTGGCTACACCTTC

clone size: NA
D gene: NA
V gene: TRBV19
J gene: TRBJ2-3
CDR3 length: 15
CDR3 protein: CASSIGSQGMDTQYF
CDR3 DNA: TGTGCCAGTAGTATAGGTTCCCAGGGTATGGATACGCAGTATTTT

clone size: NA
D gene: TRBD1
V gene: TRBV6-6
J gene: TRBJ1-1
CDR3 length: 15
CDR3 protein: CASSLAGTGGTEAFF
CDR3 DNA: TGTGCCAGCAGTCTCGCAGGGACAGGGGGTACTGAAGCTTTCTTT

clone size: NA
D gene: TRBD2
V gene: TRBV5-1
J gene: TRBJ2-3
CDR3 length: 14
CDR3 protein: CATRREGRTDTQYF
CDR3 DNA: TGCGCCACCCGGAGGGAGGGCCGCACAGATACGCAGTATTTT

clone size: NA
D gene: TRBD2
V gene: TRBV6-1
J gene: TRBJ2-2
CDR3 length: 16
CDR3 protein: CASSDPSGGAPGELFF
CDR3 DNA: TGTGCCAGCAGTGATCCTAGCGGGGGGGCCCCCGGGGAGCTGTTTTTT